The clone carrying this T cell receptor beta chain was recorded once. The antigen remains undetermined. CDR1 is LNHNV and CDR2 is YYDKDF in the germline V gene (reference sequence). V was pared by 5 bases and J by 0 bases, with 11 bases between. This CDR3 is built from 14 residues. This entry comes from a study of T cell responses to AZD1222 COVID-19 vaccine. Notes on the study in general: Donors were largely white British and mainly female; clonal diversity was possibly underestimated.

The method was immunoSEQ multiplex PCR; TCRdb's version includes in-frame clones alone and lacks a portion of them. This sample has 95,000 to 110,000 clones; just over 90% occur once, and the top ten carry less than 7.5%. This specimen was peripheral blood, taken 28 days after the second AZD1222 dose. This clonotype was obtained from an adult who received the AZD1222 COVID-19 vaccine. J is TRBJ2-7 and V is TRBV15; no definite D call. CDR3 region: CATSDAWVSYEQYF. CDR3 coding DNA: TGTGCCACCAGCGACGCCTGGGTCTCCTACGAGCAGTACTTC.